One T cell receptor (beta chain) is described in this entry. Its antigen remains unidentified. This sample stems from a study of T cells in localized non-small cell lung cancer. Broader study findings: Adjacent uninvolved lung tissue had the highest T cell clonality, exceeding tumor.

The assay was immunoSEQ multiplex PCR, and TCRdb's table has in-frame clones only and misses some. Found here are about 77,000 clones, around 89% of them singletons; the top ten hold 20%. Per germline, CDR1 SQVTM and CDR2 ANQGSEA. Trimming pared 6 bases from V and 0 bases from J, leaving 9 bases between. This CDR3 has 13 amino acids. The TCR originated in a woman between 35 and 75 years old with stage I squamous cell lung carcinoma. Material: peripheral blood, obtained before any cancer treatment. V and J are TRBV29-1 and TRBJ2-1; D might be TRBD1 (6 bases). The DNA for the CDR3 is TGCAGCGTGGGACAAAGCTCCTACAATGAGCAGTTCTTC. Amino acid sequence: CSVGQSSYNEQFF.